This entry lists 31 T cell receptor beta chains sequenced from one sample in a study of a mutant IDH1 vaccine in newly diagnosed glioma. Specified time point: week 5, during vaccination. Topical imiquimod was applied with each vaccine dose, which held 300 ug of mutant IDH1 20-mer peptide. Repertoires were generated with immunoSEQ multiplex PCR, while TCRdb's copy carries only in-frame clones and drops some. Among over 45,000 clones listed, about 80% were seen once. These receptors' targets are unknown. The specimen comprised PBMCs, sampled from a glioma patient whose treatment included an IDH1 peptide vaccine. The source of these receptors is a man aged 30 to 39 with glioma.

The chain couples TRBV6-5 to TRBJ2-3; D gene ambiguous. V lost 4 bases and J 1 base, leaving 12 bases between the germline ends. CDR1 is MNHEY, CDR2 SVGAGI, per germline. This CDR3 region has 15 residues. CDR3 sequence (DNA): TGTGCCAGCAGTTTGTTGCCTCGGGGCACAGATACGCAGTATTTT. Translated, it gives CASSLLPRGTDTQYF.

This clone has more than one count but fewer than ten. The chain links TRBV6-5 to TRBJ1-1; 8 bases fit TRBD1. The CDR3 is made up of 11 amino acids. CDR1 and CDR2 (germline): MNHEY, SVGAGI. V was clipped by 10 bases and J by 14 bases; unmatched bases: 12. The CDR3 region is CATGPTGVRFF. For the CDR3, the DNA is TGTGCCACAGGGCCGACAGGGGTTCGATTCTTT.

CDR3 in DNA: TGTGCCAGCAGCCCCCGGGACAGGGGGAGTGGGGCCAACGTCCTGACTTTC. As protein: CASSPRDRGSGANVLTF. The gene calls are TRBV11-2 and TRBJ2-6, with 11 positions matching TRBD1. Germline loops: CDR1 SGHAT, CDR2 FQNNGV. J was trimmed by 3 bases and V by 5 bases; bases with no gene match: 6. There are 17 residues in the CDR3.

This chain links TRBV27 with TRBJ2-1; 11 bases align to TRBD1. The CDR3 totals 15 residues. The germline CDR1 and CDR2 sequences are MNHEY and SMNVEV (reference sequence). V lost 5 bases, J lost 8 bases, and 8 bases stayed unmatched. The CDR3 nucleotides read TGTGCCAGCAGTGCGGACAGGGGGCGATCGCATGAGCAGTTCTTC. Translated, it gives CASSADRGRSHEQFF.

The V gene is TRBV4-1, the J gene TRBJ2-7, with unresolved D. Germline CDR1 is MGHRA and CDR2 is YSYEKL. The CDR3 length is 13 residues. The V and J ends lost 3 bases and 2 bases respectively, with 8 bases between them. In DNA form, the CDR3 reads TGCGCCAGCAGCCACAACATTGCCTACGAGCAGTACTTC. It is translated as CASSHNIAYEQYF.

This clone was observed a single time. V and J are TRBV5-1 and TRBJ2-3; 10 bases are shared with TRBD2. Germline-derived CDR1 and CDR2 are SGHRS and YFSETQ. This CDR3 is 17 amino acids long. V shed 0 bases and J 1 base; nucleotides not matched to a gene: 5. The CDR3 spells CASSLGATSGGTDTQYF. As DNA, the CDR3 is TGCGCCAGCAGCTTGGGGGCTACTAGCGGGGGCACAGATACGCAGTATTTT. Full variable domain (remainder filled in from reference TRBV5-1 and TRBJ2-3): KAGVTQTPRYLIKTRGQQVTLSCSPISGHRSVSWYQQTPGQGLQFLFEYFSETQRNKGNFPGRFSGRQFSNSRSEMNVSTLELGDSALYLCASSLGATSGGTDTQYFGPGTRLTVL.

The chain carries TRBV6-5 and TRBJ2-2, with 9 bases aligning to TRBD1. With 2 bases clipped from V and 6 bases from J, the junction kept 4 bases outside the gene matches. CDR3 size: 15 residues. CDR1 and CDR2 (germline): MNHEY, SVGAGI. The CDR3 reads CASSYATGGSGELFF. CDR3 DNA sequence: TGTGCCAGCAGTTACGCTACAGGGGGCTCCGGGGAGCTGTTTTTT.

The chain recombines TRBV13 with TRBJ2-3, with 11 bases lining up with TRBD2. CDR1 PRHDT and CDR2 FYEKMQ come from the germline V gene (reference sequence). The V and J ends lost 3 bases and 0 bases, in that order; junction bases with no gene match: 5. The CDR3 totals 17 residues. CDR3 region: CASSFSGGALSTDTQYF. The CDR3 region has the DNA TGTGCCAGCAGCTTTAGCGGGGGGGCCTTGAGCACAGATACGCAGTATTTT. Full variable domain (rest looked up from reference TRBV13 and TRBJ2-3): AAGVIQSPRHLIKEKRETATLKCYPIPRHDTVYWYQQGPGQDPQFLISFYEKMQSDKGSIPDRFSAQQFSDYHSELNMSSLELGDSALYFCASSFSGGALSTDTQYFGPGTRLTVL.

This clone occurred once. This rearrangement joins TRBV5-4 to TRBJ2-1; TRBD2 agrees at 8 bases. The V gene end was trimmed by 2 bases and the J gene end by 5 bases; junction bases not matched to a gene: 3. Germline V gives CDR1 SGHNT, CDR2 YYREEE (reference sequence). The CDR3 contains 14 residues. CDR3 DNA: TGTGCCAGCAGCTTATCGGGACTAGACAATGAGCAGTTCTTC. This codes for CASSLSGLDNEQFF.

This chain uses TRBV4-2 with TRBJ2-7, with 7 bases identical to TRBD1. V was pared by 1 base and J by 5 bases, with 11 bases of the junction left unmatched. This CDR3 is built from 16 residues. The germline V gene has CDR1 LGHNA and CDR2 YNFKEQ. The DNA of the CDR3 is TGTGCCAGCAGCCAAGTCAGGGGGAAGGGTGAGGACGAGCAGTACTTC. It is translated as CASSQVRGKGEDEQYF.

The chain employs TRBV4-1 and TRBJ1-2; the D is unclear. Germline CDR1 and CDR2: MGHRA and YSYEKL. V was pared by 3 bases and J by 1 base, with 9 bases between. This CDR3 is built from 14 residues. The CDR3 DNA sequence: TGCGCCAGCAGCCACCCCGGGATTAACTATGGCTACACCTTC. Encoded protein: CASSHPGINYGYTF.

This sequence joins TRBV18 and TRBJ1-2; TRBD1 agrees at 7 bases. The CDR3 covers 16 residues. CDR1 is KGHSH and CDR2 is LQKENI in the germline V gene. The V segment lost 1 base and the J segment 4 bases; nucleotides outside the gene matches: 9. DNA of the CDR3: TGTGCCAGCTCACCACTCGAAAGGGGGCTAAGCTATGGCTACACCTTC. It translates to CASSPLERGLSYGYTF.

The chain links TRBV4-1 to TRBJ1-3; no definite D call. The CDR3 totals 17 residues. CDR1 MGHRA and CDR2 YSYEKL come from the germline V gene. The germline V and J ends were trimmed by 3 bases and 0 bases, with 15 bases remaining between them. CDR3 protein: CASSQTVVRGSGNTIYF. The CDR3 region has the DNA TGCGCCAGCAGCCAGACCGTAGTTCGTGGCTCTGGAAACACCATATATTTT.

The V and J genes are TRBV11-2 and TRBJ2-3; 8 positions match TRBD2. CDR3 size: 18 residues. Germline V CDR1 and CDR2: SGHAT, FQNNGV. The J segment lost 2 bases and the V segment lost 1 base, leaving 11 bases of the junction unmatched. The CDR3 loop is CASSLARGGLRYTDTQYF. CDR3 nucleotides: TGTGCCAGCAGCTTAGCCCGGGGGGGGCTGCGTTACACAGATACGCAGTATTTT.

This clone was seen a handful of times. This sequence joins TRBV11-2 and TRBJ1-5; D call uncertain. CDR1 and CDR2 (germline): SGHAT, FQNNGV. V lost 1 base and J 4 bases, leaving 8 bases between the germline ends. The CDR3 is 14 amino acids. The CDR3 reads CASSLVGVNQPQHF. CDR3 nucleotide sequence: TGTGCCAGCAGCTTAGTTGGGGTGAATCAGCCCCAGCATTTT.

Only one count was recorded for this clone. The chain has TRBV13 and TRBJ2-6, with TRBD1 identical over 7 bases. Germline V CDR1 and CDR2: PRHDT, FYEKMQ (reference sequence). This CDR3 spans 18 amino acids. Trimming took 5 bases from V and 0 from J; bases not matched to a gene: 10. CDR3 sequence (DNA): TGTGCCAGCAGCATTGACAGGGTTCTTGCCTCTGGGGCCAACGTCCTGACTTTC. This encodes CASSIDRVLASGANVLTF. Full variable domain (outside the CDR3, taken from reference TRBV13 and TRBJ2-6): AAGVIQSPRHLIKEKRETATLKCYPIPRHDTVYWYQQGPGQDPQFLISFYEKMQSDKGSIPDRFSAQQFSDYHSELNMSSLELGDSALYFCASSIDRVLASGANVLTFGAGSRLTVL.

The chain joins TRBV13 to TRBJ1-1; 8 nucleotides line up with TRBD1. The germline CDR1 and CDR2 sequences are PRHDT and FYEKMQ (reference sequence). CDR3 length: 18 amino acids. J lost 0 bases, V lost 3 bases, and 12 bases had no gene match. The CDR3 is CASSFFGQGGWMNTEAFF. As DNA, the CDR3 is TGTGCCAGCAGCTTCTTTGGACAGGGCGGGTGGATGAACACTGAAGCTTTCTTT.

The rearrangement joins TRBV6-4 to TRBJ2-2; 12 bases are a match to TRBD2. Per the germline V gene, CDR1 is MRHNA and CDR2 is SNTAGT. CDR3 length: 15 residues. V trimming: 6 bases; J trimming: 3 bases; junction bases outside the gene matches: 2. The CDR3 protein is CASSASGGDTGELFF. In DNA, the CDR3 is TGTGCCAGCAGCGCTAGCGGGGGGGACACCGGGGAGCTGTTTTTT.

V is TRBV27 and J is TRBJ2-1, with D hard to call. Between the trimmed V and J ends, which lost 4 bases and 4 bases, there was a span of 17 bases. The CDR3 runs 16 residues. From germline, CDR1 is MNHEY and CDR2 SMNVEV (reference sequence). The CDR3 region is CASSSLREGFYNEQFF. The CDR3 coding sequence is TGTGCCAGCAGTTCCCTCAGAGAAGGGTTTTACAATGAGCAGTTCTTC.

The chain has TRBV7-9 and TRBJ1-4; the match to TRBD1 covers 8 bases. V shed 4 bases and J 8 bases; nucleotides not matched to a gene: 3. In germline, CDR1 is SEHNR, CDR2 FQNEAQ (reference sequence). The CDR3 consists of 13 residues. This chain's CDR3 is CASSSQGAEKLFF. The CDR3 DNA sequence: TGTGCCAGCAGCTCCCAGGGGGCGGAAAAACTGTTTTTT.

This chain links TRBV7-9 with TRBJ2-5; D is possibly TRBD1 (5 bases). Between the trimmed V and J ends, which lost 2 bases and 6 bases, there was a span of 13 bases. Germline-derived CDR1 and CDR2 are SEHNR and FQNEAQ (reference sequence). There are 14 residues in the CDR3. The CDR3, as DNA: TGTGCCAGCAGCTTACAAGGGGCTGAAAAGACCCAGTACTTC. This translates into CASSLQGAEKTQYF.

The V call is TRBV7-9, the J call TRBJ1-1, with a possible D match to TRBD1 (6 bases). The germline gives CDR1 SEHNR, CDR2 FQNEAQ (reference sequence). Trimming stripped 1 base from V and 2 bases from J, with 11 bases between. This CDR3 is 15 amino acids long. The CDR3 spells CASSLEGVGNTEAFF. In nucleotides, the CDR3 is TGTGCCAGCAGCTTAGAGGGGGTAGGAAACACTGAAGCTTTCTTT.

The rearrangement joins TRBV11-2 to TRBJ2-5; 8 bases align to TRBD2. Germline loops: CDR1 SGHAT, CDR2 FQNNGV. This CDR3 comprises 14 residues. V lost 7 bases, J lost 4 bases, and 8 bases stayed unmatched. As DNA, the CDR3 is TGTGCCAGCACCAAAAGCGGGGGACCAGAGACCCAGTACTTC. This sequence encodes CASTKSGGPETQYF.

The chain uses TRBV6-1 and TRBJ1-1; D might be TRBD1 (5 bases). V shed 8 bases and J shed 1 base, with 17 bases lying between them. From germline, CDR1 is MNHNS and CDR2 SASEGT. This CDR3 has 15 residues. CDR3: CASRQLSRANTEAFF. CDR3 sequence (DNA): TGTGCCAGCCGACAATTAAGCAGGGCGAACACTGAAGCTTTCTTT.

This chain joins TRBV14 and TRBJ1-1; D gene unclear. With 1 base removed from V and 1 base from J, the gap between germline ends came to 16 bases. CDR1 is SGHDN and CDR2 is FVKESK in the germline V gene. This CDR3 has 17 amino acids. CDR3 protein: CASSQVRVFPENTEAFF. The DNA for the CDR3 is TGTGCCAGCAGCCAAGTACGGGTCTTCCCCGAGAACACTGAAGCTTTCTTT.

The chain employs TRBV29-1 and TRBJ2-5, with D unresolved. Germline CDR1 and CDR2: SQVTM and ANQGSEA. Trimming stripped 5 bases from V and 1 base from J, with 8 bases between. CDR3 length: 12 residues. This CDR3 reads CSVLGRQETQYF. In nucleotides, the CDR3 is TGCAGCGTTCTAGGCCGCCAAGAGACCCAGTACTTC.

The CDR3 loop is CASSPRQATHTDTQYF. The DNA for the CDR3 is TGTGCCAGCTCACCGAGACAGGCGACCCACACAGATACGCAGTATTTT. The V gene is TRBV18, the J gene TRBJ2-3; perhaps TRBD1 as D (6 bases). V lost 3 bases to trimming and J lost 2 bases, with 15 bases between them. The CDR3 spans 16 residues. Germline V gene lookup returns CDR1 KGHSH and CDR2 LQKENI.

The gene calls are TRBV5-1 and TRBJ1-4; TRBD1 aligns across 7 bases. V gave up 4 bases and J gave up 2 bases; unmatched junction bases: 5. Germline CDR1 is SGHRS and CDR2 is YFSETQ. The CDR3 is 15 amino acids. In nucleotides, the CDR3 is TGCGCCAGCAGCCACACAGGGGCGACTAATGAAAAACTGTTTTTT. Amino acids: CASSHTGATNEKLFF.

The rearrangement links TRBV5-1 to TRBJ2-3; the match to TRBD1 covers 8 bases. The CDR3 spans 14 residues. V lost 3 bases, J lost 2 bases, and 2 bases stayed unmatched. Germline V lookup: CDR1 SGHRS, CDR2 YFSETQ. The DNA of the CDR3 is TGCGCCAGCAGCTCGGGACAGGCCACAGATACGCAGTATTTT. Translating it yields CASSSGQATDTQYF.

The CDR3 loop is CASSSPDRVVNQPQHF. CDR3 nucleotide sequence: TGTGCCAGCAGTTCCCCTGACAGGGTTGTCAATCAGCCCCAGCATTTT. V and J are TRBV6-5 and TRBJ1-5, with 7 positions matching TRBD1. The CDR3 has 16 amino acids. With V trimmed by 4 bases and J by 3 bases, 9 bases remained unmatched. Germline lookup yields CDR1 MNHEY and CDR2 SVGAGI.

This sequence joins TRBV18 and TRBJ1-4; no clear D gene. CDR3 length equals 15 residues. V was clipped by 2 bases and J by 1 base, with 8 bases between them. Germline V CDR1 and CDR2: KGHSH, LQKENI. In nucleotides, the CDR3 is TGTGCCAGCTCACCAACACCGGGAACTAATGAAAAACTGTTTTTT. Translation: CASSPTPGTNEKLFF.